Only one count was recorded for the clone carrying this TCR beta chain. Its specificity is unknown. CDR1 SEHNR and CDR2 FQNEAQ come from the germline V gene (reference sequence). The CDR3 consists of 12 residues. Trimming removed 6 bases from V and 7 bases from J, with 10 bases in between. This entry comes from a study of T cell responses to AZD1222 COVID-19 vaccine. Study conclusions and caveats: Two AZD1222 administrations were followed by greater Spike-specific TCR breadth and depth. Females outnumbered males among donors, who were mostly white British; clonal diversity was possibly underestimated.

Profiling relied on immunoSEQ multiplex PCR, and the TCRdb table lists in-frame clones only, not all of them. The sample lists 170,000 or so clones, around 90% occurring once. The chain joins TRBV7-9 to TRBJ1-5; D is undetermined. The TCR originated in an adult in good health. The material was peripheral blood, obtained on day 0 of AZD1222 vaccination. The CDR3 here is CASSRIEQPQHF. Here the CDR3 DNA reads TGTGCCAGCAGTCGAATCGAGCAGCCCCAGCATTTT.